A single TCR beta chain is shown here with its context. Its antigen is not identified. The data were obtained in a study of OX40 agonist ivuxolimab in advanced cancers. Study background: Every patient in dose escalation had hepatocellular carcinoma, melanoma, renal cell or head and neck cancer.

V lost 5 bases and J lost 7, with 8 bases in between. CDR3 length: 11 amino acids. From germline, CDR1 is PRHDT and CDR2 FYEKMQ (reference sequence). Study-level results: Among T cells, CD8+ cells averaged more expanded clones than CD4+ cells. Low levels of normalized T-cell clonal expansion also appeared in some nonresponders.

Peripheral blood came from all dose cohorts at three timepoints. The repertoire was sequenced with immunoSEQ multiplex PCR; TCRdb's copy has only in-frame clones and lacks some. The sample contains around 66,000 clones, about nine tenths of which appear only once. The chain uses TRBV13 and TRBJ1-1; no clear D gene. The specimen was CD4+ or CD8+ T cells sorted from blood, collected in a trial of the OX40 agonist ivuxolimab. This sequence was found in an adult with an advanced solid tumor such as melanoma, head and neck, liver or kidney cancer. This CDR3 is CASSPRIEAFF. CDR3 DNA: TGTGCCAGCAGCCCCCGGATTGAAGCTTTCTTT.